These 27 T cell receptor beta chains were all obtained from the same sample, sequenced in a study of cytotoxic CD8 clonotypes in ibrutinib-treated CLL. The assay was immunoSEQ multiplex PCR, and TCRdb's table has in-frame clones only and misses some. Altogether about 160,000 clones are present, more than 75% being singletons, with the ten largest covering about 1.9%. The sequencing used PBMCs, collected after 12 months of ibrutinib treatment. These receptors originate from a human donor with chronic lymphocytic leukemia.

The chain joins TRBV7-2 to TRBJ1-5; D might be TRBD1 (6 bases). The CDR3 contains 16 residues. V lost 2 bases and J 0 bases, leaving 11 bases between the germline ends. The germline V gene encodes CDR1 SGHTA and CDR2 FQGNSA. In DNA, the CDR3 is TGTGCCAGCAGCTTACGACAGGCGAATAGCAATCAGCCCCAGCATTTT. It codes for CASSLRQANSNQPQHF.

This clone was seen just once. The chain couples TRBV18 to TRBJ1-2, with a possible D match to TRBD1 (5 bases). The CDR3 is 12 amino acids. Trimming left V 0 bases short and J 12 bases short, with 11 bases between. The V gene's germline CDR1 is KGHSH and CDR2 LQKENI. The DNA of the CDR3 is TGTGCCAGCTCACCACCGGGGCGGAAAAACACCTTC. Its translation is CASSPPGRKNTF. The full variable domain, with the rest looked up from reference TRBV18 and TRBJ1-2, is NAGVMQNPRHLVRRRGQEARLRCSPMKGHSHVYWYRQLPEEGLKFMVYLQKENIIDESGMPKERFSAEFPKEGPSILRIQQVVRGDSAAYFCASSPPGRKNTFGSGTRLTVV.

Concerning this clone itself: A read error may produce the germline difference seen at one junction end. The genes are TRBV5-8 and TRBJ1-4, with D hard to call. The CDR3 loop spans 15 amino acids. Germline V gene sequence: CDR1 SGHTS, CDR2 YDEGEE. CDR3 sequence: CASSLDGSTNEKLFF. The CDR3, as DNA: TGTGCCAGCAGCTTGGATGGGTCAACGAATGAAAAACTGTTTTTT. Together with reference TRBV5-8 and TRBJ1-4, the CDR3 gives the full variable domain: EAGVTQSPTHLIKTRGQQATLRCSPISGHTSVYWYQQALGLGLQFLLWYDEGEERNRGNFPPRFSGRQFPNYSSELNVNALELEDSALYLCASSLDGSTNEKLFFGSGTQLSVL.

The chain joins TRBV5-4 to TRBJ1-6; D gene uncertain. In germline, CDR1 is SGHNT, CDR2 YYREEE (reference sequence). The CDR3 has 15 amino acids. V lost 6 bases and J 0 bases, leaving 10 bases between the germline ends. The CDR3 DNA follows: TGTGCCAGCACCATCGGGAGCTCCTATAATTCACCCCTCCACTTT. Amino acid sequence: CASTIGSSYNSPLHF.

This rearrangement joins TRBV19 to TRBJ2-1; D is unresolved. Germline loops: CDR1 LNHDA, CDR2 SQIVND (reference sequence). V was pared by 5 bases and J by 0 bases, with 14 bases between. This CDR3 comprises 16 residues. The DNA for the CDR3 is TGTGCCAGTAGTCACTCTACAATTAGCTCCTACAATGAGCAGTTCTTC. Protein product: CASSHSTISSYNEQFF.

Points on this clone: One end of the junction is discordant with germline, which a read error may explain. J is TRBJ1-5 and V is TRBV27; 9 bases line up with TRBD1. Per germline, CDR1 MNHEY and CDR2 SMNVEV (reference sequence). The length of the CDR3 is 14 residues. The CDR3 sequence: CASSSGTGNLPQHF. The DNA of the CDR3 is TGTGCCAGCAGCTCCGGGACAGGGAATCTGCCCCAGCATTTT.

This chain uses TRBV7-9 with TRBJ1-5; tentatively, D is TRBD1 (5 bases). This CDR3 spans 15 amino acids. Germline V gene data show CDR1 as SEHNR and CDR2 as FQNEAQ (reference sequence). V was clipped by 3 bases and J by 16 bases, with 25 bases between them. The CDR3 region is CASSLGPQTASRIHF. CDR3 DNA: TGTGCCAGCAGCTTGGGTCCTCAGACAGCTAGTAGAATCCATTTT.

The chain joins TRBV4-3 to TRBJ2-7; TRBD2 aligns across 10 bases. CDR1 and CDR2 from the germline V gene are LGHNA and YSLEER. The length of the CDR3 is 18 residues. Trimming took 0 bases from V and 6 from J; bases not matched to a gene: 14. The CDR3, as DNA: TGCGCCAGCAGCCAAGATTTCTCACTAGCGGGAATTCGATCCGAGCAGTACTTC. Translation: CASSQDFSLAGIRSEQYF.

The CDR3 nucleotides read TGTGCCAGCAGCTGGACGCTTGCAGCGGGGGACGAGCAGTACTTC. Protein sequence: CASSWTLAAGDEQYF. The V gene is TRBV7-2, the J gene TRBJ2-7, with TRBD2 matching 8 bases. With V trimmed by 4 bases and J by 5 bases, 10 bases remained unmatched. The germline CDR1 and CDR2 sequences are SGHTA and FQGNSA. CDR3 size: 15 residues.

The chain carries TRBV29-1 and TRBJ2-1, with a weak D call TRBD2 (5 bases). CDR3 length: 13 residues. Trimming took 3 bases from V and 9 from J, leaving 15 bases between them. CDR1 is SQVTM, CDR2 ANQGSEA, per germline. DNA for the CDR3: TGCAGCGTTGATCGGGGTCTGAGAGGTGAGCAGTTCTTC. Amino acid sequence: CSVDRGLRGEQFF.

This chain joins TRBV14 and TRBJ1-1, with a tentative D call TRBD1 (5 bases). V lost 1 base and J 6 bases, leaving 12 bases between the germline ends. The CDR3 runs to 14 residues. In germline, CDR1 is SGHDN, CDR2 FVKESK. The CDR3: CASSQGSRVAEAFF. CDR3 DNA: TGTGCCAGCAGCCAAGGGAGCAGGGTCGCTGAAGCTTTCTTT. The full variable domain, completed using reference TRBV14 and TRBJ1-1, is EAGVTQFPSHSVIEKGQTVTLRCDPISGHDNLYWYRRVMGKEIKFLLHFVKESKQDESGMPNNRFLAERTGGTYSTLKVQPAELEDSGVYFCASSQGSRVAEAFFGQGTRLTVV.

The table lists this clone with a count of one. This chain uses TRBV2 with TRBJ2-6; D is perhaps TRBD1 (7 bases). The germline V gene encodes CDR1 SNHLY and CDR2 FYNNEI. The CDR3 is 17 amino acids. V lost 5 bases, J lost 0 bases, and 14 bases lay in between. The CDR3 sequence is CASSRQGGNSGANVLTF. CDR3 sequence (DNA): TGTGCCAGCAGTCGGCAGGGGGGCAACTCTGGGGCCAACGTCCTGACTTTC.

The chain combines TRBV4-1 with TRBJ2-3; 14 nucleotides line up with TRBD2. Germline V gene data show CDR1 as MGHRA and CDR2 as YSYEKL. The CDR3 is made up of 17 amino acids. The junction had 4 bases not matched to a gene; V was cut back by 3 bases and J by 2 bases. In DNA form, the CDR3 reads TGCGCCAGCAGCCAGGAGACTAGCGGGGGGGCCACAGATACGCAGTATTTT. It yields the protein CASSQETSGGATDTQYF.

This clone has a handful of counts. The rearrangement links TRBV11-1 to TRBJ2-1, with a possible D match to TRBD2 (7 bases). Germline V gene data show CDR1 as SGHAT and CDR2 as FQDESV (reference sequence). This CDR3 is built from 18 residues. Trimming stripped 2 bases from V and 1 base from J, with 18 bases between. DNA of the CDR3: TGTGCCAGCAGCTTACTTAAAGGGGGGGGAGCTTCCTACAATGAGCAGTTCTTC. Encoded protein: CASSLLKGGGASYNEQFF.

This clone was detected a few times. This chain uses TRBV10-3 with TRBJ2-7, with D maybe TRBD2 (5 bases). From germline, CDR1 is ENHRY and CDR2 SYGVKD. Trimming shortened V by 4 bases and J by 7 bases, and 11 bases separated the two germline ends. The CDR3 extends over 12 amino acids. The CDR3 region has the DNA TGTGCCATCAGTGGTTCGGGATTTGAGCAGTACTTC. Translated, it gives CAISGSGFEQYF.

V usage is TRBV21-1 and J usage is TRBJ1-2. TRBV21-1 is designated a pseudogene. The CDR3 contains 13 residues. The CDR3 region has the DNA TGTGCCAGCACTCCAAAGGAGAAGTACGGCTACACCTTC. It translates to CASTPKEKYGYTF.

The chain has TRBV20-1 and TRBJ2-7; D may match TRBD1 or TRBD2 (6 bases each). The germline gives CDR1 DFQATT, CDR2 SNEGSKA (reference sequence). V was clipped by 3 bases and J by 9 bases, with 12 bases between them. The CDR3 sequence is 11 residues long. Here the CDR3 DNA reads TGCAGTGCTAGGGGGGCTAGCGCGCAGTACTTC. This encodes CSARGASAQYF.

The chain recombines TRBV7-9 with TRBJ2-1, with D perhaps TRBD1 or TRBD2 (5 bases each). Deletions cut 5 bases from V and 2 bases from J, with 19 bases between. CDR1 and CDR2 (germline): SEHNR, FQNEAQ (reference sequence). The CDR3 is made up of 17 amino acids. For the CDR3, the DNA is TGTGCCAGCAGCCCCCCCTGGCGGGTGGGGCCCTACAATGAGCAGTTCTTC. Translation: CASSPPWRVGPYNEQFF.

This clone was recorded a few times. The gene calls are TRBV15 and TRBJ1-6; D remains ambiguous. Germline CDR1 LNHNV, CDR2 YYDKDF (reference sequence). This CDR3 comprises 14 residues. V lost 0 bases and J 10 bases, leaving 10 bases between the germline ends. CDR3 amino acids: CATSRDRRGSPLHF. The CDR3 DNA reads TGTGCCACCAGCAGAGATCGGCGAGGGTCACCCCTCCACTTT.

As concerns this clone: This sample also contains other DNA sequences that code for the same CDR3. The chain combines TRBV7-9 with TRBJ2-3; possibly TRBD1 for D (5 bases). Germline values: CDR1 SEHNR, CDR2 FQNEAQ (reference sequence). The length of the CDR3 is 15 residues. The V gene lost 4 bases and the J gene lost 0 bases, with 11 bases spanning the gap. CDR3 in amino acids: CASSSQGTSTDTQYF. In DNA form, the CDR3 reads TGTGCCAGCAGCTCCCAGGGTACTAGCACAGATACGCAGTATTTT.

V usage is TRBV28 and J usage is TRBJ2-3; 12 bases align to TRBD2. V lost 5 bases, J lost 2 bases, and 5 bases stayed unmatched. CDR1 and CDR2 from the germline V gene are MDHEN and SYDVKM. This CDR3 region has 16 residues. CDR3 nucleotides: TGTGCCAGCAGTCTTCTAGCGGGAGGGAACACAGATACGCAGTATTTT. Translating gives CASSLLAGGNTDTQYF.

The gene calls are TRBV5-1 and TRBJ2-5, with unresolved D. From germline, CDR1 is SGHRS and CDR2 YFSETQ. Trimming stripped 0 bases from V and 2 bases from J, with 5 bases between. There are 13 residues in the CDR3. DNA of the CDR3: TGCGCCAGCAGCTTGGGCTTACAAGAGACCCAGTACTTC. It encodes CASSLGLQETQYF.

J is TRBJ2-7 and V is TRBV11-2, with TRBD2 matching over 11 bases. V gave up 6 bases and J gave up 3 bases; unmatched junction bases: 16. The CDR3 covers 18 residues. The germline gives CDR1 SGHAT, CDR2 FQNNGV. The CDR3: CASRPPSGSSGRDYEQYF. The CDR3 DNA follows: TGTGCCAGCAGGCCGCCTAGCGGGAGTAGCGGGAGGGACTACGAGCAGTACTTC.

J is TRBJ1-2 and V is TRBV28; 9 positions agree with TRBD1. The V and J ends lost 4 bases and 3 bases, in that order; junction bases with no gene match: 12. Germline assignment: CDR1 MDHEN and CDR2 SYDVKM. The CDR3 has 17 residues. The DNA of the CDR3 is TGTGCCAGCAGTTCCTACGTACAGGGACAGGGAGACTATGGCTACACCTTC. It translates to CASSSYVQGQGDYGYTF.

CDR3 loop: CASSYADYGYTF. The CDR3 DNA reads TGTGCCAGCAGTTACGCAGACTATGGCTACACCTTC. The chain is built from TRBV6-5 and TRBJ1-2; D gene uncertain. The CDR3 spans 12 residues. Germline loops: CDR1 MNHEY, CDR2 SVGAGI. Trimming cost V 2 bases and J 3 bases, with 4 bases left between them.

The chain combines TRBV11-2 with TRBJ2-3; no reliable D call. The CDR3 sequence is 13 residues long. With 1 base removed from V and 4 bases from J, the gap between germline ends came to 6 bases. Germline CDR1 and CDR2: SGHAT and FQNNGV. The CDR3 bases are TGTGCCAGCAGCTTAGCGTACGCAGATACGCAGTATTTT. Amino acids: CASSLAYADTQYF.

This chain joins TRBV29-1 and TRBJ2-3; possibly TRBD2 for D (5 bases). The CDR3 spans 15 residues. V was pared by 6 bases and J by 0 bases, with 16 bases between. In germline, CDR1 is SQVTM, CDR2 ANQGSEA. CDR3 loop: CSVTPHRDSTDTQYF. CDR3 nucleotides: TGCAGCGTCACTCCCCATCGGGATAGCACAGATACGCAGTATTTT.